These 10 T cell receptor beta chains share one sample of origin, sequenced in a study of blood T cell repertoires in COVID-19. This table comes from immunoSEQ multiplex PCR, and its TCRdb copy is limited to in-frame clones, with some not included. The sample lists 170,000 or so clones, 88% occurring once. Sequences were obtained from PBMCs or T cells enriched from blood (not recorded which). The receptors were sampled from a woman aged 18-35 years who had recovered from COVID-19.

The chain joins TRBV7-2 to TRBJ2-3; D is perhaps TRBD1 (5 bases). The CDR3 covers 15 residues. Trimming took 4 bases from V and 1 from J, leaving 12 bases between them. Germline V lookup: CDR1 SGHTA, CDR2 FQGNSA. The CDR3 nucleotides are TGTGCCAGCAGCTCCCAGGGTTTTCGCACAGATACGCAGTATTTT. It yields the protein CASSSQGFRTDTQYF.

The rearrangement joins TRBV7-8 to TRBJ1-4; D uncertain. V was pared by 1 base and J by 7 bases, with 4 bases between. This CDR3 comprises 12 residues. Germline V gene lookup returns CDR1 SGHVS and CDR2 FQNEAQ. CDR3 coding DNA: TGTGCCAGCAGCTTAGACGGTGAAAAACTGTTTTTT. This translates into CASSLDGEKLFF.

V and J are TRBV11-2 and TRBJ2-1; maybe TRBD2 (5 bases). CDR1 is SGHAT, CDR2 FQNNGV, per germline. This CDR3 has 15 residues. Trimming took 3 bases from V and 5 from J, leaving 14 bases between them. The CDR3 region has the DNA TGTGCCAGCAGCTTCCGCGGACTTGGGGACAATGAGCAGTTCTTC. Amino acid sequence: CASSFRGLGDNEQFF.

V and J are TRBV18 and TRBJ1-1, with 7 bases fitting TRBD1. The CDR3 extends over 14 amino acids. From germline, CDR1 is KGHSH and CDR2 LQKENI. The J segment lost 5 bases and the V segment lost 2 bases, leaving 5 bases of the junction unmatched. CDR3 sequence (DNA): TGTGCCAGCTCACCAGGGACAGAAGAGACTGAAGCTTTCTTT. Encoded protein: CASSPGTEETEAFF. Full variable domain (remainder filled in from reference TRBV18 and TRBJ1-1): NAGVMQNPRHLVRRRGQEARLRCSPMKGHSHVYWYRQLPEEGLKFMVYLQKENIIDESGMPKERFSAEFPKEGPSILRIQQVVRGDSAAYFCASSPGTEETEAFFGQGTRLTVV.

This chain uses TRBV6-1 with TRBJ1-1; 7 bases map to TRBD1. Germline assignment: CDR1 MNHNS and CDR2 SASEGT. V lost 3 bases to trimming and J lost 3 bases; unmatched junction nucleotides: 7. The CDR3 runs 15 residues. CDR3 protein: CASSDGARGYTEAFF. In DNA, the CDR3 is TGTGCCAGCAGTGACGGGGCCAGGGGGTACACTGAAGCTTTCTTT.

V and J are TRBV11-2 and TRBJ1-4; 8 nucleotides line up with TRBD1. V was clipped by 5 bases and J by 5 bases; unmatched bases: 7. This CDR3 contains 15 residues. CDR1 and CDR2 from the germline V gene are SGHAT and FQNNGV. The CDR3 region has the DNA TGTGCCAGCAGCCAGGACAGGGTTGGCAATGAAAAACTGTTTTTT. This codes for CASSQDRVGNEKLFF.

The chain links TRBV5-6 to TRBJ1-1; maybe TRBD1 (6 bases). The ends were cut back, 1 base at V and 1 base at J, with 11 bases in the middle. This CDR3 spans 15 amino acids. Germline CDR1 and CDR2: SGHDT and YYEEEE. CDR3 loop: CASSLLDRQNTEAFF. DNA for the CDR3: TGTGCCAGCAGCTTGCTGGACAGACAGAACACTGAAGCTTTCTTT.

The chain employs TRBV6-5 and TRBJ1-1, with D uncertain. Germline loops: CDR1 MNHEY, CDR2 SVGAGI. The V gene lost 6 bases and the J gene lost 5 bases, with 13 bases spanning the gap. The CDR3 length is 13 residues. As DNA, the CDR3 is TGTGCCAGCAGCCTTAATGAGGGAACTGAAGCTTTCTTT. Protein product: CASSLNEGTEAFF.

The chain combines TRBV28 with TRBJ1-2; possible D gene TRBD1, 5 bases. The CDR3 loop spans 13 amino acids. CDR1 MDHEN and CDR2 SYDVKM come from the germline V gene. The ends were cut back, 6 bases at V and 3 bases at J, with 11 bases in the middle. CDR3 sequence (DNA): TGTGCCAGCAGAAACTCAGGGTACTATGGCTACACCTTC. Amino acids: CASRNSGYYGYTF.

This clone showed up just once. The chain carries TRBV2 and TRBJ1-5, with a weak D call TRBD1 (6 bases). CDR3 length: 12 residues. The germline V and J ends were trimmed by 5 bases and 10 bases, with 12 bases remaining between them. CDR1 is SNHLY and CDR2 is FYNNEI in the germline V gene. This chain's CDR3 is CASSQQGSPQHF. The DNA for the CDR3 is TGTGCCAGCAGTCAACAGGGATCCCCCCAGCATTTT.